Shown below are 15 T cell receptor beta chains from a single sample sequenced in a study of blood T cell repertoires in COVID-19. Sequencing used immunoSEQ multiplex PCR; TCRdb keeps in-frame clones, though not all of them. The table lists around 260,000 clones, less than 90% of them singletons. The source material was peripheral blood. These receptors were obtained from a man between 60 and 75 years old who had recovered from COVID-19.

With respect to this clone: The sample carries other DNA sequences with the same CDR3. CDR3 DNA sequence: TGTGCCACCAGCAGGGGATCCGGGGGCACTGAAGCTTTCTTT. It is translated as CATSRGSGGTEAFF. The gene calls are TRBV15 and TRBJ1-1; tentative D call: TRBD1 (5 bases). Germline CDR1 reads LNHNV; CDR2 reads YYDKDF (reference sequence). Trimming stripped 3 bases from V and 4 bases from J, with 12 bases between. CDR3 size: 14 residues.

This clone occurred a few times. V gene TRBV25-1 combines with J gene TRBJ1-6, with 8 bases that match TRBD1. With 6 bases clipped from V and 7 bases from J, the junction kept 8 bases outside the gene matches. Germline V gene sequence: CDR1 MGHDK, CDR2 SYGVNS. The CDR3 length is 15 residues. In nucleotides, the CDR3 is TGTGCCAGCAGGGCAGGACAGGGTGGGAATTCACCCCTCCACTTT. Its translation is CASRAGQGGNSPLHF.

The DNA of the CDR3 is TGTGCCAGCAGCCGACAGCCCGTCTACGAGCAGTACTTC. Its translation: CASSRQPVYEQYF. V and J are TRBV5-6 and TRBJ2-7, with D possibly matching TRBD1 (5 bases). Germline V gene sequence: CDR1 SGHDT, CDR2 YYEEEE. Trimming cost V 4 bases and J 3 bases, with 11 bases left between them. The CDR3 runs 13 residues.

This chain links TRBV19 with TRBJ1-4; tentatively, D is TRBD1 (5 bases). This CDR3 is built from 17 residues. Germline values: CDR1 LNHDA, CDR2 SQIVND (reference sequence). Trimming pared 5 bases from V and 7 bases from J, leaving 23 bases between. Here the CDR3 reads CASSHGGKKSYREKLFF. DNA for the CDR3: TGTGCCAGTAGTCATGGGGGGAAGAAGAGCTATCGTGAAAAACTGTTTTTT.

The CDR3 DNA follows: TGTGCCAGCAGCTTGGGACAGGCACACTACGAGCAGTACTTC. Translated, it gives CASSLGQAHYEQYF. The rearrangement links TRBV7-2 to TRBJ2-7, with TRBD1 identical over 8 bases. J lost 3 bases, V lost 3 bases, and 4 bases had no gene match. The CDR3 spans 14 residues. In germline, CDR1 is SGHTA, CDR2 FQGNSA.

The chain links TRBV4-2 to TRBJ1-3; TRBD1 matches 7 bases. This CDR3 contains 14 residues. Germline CDR1 reads LGHNA; CDR2 reads YNFKEQ. V was pared by 6 bases and J by 2 bases, with 4 bases of the junction left unmatched. CDR3 DNA: TGTGCCAGCAGTTCTACAGGGGCTGGAAACACCATATATTTT. It specifies CASSSTGAGNTIYF.

The chain carries TRBV5-1 and TRBJ2-7; possibly TRBD1 for D (7 bases). This CDR3 is 15 amino acids long. From germline, CDR1 is SGHRS and CDR2 YFSETQ. Deletions cut 4 bases from V and 3 bases from J, with 17 bases between. CDR3 protein: CASSQTAGGFYEQYF. The DNA of the CDR3 is TGCGCCAGCAGCCAAACTGCAGGGGGGTTCTACGAGCAGTACTTC.

V and J are TRBV7-9 and TRBJ1-4; a weak D match, TRBD1 (6 bases). CDR1 SEHNR and CDR2 FQNEAQ come from the germline V gene (reference sequence). CDR3 size: 14 residues. The V and J ends lost 7 bases and 4 bases respectively, with 13 bases between them. Here the CDR3 reads CASTPGALNEKLFF. The CDR3 coding sequence is TGTGCCAGCACCCCAGGGGCCCTTAATGAAAAACTGTTTTTT.

The chain links TRBV4-2 to TRBJ2-7; D is possibly TRBD2 (7 bases). Between the trimmed V and J ends, which lost 3 bases and 5 bases, there was a span of 8 bases. This CDR3 contains 12 residues. Germline V gene lookup returns CDR1 LGHNA and CDR2 YNFKEQ. The CDR3 bases are TGTGCCAGCAGCCACGGGGGGCACGAGCAGTACTTC. Amino acid sequence: CASSHGGHEQYF.

The chain combines TRBV7-9 with TRBJ2-7; unclear D gene. The V gene's germline CDR1 is SEHNR and CDR2 FQNEAQ (reference sequence). V was pared by 5 bases and J by 4 bases, with 15 bases between. CDR3 length: 14 residues. CDR3 in amino acids: CASSPLRVSYEQYF. The DNA for the CDR3 is TGTGCCAGCAGCCCACTCCGGGTTTCGTACGAGCAGTACTTC.

This chain uses TRBV10-2 with TRBJ1-2; 9 bases are a match to TRBD1. The ends lost 8 bases at V and 8 bases at J; junction bases unmatched: 9. Germline assignment: CDR1 WSHSY and CDR2 SAAADI. CDR3 size: 13 residues. Here the CDR3 DNA reads TGCGCCAGCCGGAACCCCACAGGGGGCGGCTACACCTTC. It is translated as CASRNPTGGGYTF.

This clone was found once. The rearrangement uses TRBV9 and TRBJ1-1; weak D call: TRBD1 (6 bases). This CDR3 spans 15 amino acids. V lost 8 bases, J lost 2 bases, and 19 bases lay in between. In germline, CDR1 is SGDLS, CDR2 YYNGEE. This CDR3 is CASTGGGGGNTEAFF. Here the CDR3 DNA reads TGTGCCAGTACAGGCGGGGGCGGAGGCAACACTGAAGCTTTCTTT.

This rearrangement joins TRBV5-8 to TRBJ1-5, with D possibly TRBD1 on 5 matching bases. The CDR3 totals 16 residues. Germline V CDR1 and CDR2: SGHTS, YDEGEE. Trimming shortened V by 0 bases and J by 4 bases, and 14 bases separated the two germline ends. The CDR3: CASSLALGQRNQPQHF. The CDR3 DNA is TGTGCCAGCAGCTTGGCCCTGGGGCAAAGAAATCAGCCCCAGCATTTT.

This clone was found a few times. The chain is built from TRBV14 and TRBJ2-7; weak D call: TRBD2 (6 bases). The CDR3 runs 17 residues. V gave up 2 bases and J gave up 0 bases, with 17 bases separating them. Germline V gene sequence: CDR1 SGHDN, CDR2 FVKESK. The CDR3 spells CASSQRWGETSSYEQYF. In DNA, the CDR3 is TGTGCCAGCAGCCAACGTTGGGGGGAAACTAGCTCCTACGAGCAGTACTTC.

The rearrangement joins TRBV19 to TRBJ2-4; perhaps TRBD2 as D (6 bases). Germline CDR1 reads LNHDA; CDR2 reads SQIVND (reference sequence). The CDR3 covers 15 residues. Trimming took 4 bases from V and 3 from J, leaving 13 bases between them. The CDR3 DNA is TGTGCCAGTAGTAGGGAGGCAGGGATCAAAAACATTCAGTACTTC. Its protein is CASSREAGIKNIQYF.